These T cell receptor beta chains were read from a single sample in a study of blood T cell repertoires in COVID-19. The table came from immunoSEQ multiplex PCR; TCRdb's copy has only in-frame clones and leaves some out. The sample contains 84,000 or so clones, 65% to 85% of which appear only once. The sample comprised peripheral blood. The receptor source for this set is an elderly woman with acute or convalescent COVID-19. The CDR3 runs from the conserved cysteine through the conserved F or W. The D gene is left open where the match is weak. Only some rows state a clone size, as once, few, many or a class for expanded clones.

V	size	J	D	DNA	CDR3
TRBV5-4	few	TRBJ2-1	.	TGTGCCCAGGGGGCAGGGGGGGTTAGCGAGCAGTTCTTC	CAQGAGGVSEQFF
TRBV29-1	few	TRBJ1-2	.	TGCAGCGCCGGAGGGGCAGGGTTCTCCTATGGCTACACCTTC	CSAGGAGFSYGYTF
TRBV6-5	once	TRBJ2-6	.	TGTGCCAGCAGCCGACAGGTCTCTGGGGCCAACGTCCTGACTTTC	CASSRQVSGANVLTF
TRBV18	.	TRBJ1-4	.	TGTGCCAGCTCACCCATATACGGGGATTTAAATGAAAAACTGTTTTTT	CASSPIYGDLNEKLFF
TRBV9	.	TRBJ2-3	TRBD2	TGTGCCAGCAGCGTAGGGTCGGGGGGGCGTACAGATACGCAGTATTTT	CASSVGSGGRTDTQYF
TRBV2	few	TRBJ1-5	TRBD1	TGTGCCAGCAGTGGGACAGGGGGCAATCAGCCCCAGCATTTT	CASSGTGGNQPQHF
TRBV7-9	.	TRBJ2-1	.	TGTGCCAGCAGCCCTCAGGGTTACAATGAGCAGTTCTTC	CASSPQGYNEQFF
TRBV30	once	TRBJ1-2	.	TGTGCCTGGATCCGAGCGGGCAACTATGGCTACACCTTC	CAWIRAGNYGYTF
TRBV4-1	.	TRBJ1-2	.	TGCGCCAGCAGCCAAGATGGCATTAACTATGGCTACACCTTC	CASSQDGINYGYTF
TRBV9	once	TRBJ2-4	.	TGTGCCAGCAGCCTCCAAGGGAGGGGGGCCAAAAACATTCAGTACTTC	CASSLQGRGAKNIQYF
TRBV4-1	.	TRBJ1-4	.	TGCGCCAGCAGCCAAGATCGGGATGAAAAACTGTTTTTT	CASSQDRDEKLFF
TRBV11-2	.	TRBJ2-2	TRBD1	TGTGCCAGCAGCCCCGGACAGGTGCAGACCGGGGAGCTGTTTTTT	CASSPGQVQTGELFF
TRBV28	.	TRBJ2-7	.	TGTGCCAGCAGCCCCCGAGGAGTTTTCTACGAGCAGTACTTC	CASSPRGVFYEQYF
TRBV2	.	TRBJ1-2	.	TGTGCCAGCAGTCCAAAGGTCAGGGAAATCATAGATGGCTACACCTTC	CASSPKVREIIDGYTF
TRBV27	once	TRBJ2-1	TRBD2	TGTGCCAGCAGTTCCGTCCCACCTAGCGGGGGGCTAGGTCTCATATACAATGAGCAGTTCTTC	CASSSVPPSGGLGLIYNEQFF
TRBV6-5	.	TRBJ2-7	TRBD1	TGTGCCAGCAGGCCGGGACAGGAAAGCCACGAGCAGTACTTC	CASRPGQESHEQYF
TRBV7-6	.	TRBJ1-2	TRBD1	TGTGCCAGCAGCTTAAGACAGGGTCTTAACTATGGCTACACCTTC	CASSLRQGLNYGYTF
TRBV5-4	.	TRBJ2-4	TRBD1	TGTGCCAGCAGAAATAGGGGACAGAGAACCAAAAACATTCAGTACTTC	CASRNRGQRTKNIQYF
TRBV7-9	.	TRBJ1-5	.	TGTGCCAGCAGCTTAGATAGGGGCGGCCAGCCCCAGCATTTT	CASSLDRGGQPQHF
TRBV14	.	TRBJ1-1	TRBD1	TGTGCCAGCAGCCAAGATGGGGACAGGGTGCACACTGAAGCTTTCTTT	CASSQDGDRVHTEAFF
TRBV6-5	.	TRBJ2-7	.	TGTGCCAGCAGACCCACAGGGATACAATTCCACGAGCAGTACTTC	CASRPTGIQFHEQYF
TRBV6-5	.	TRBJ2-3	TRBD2	TGTGCCAGCAAAATAGCGGGGGGGCACACAGATACGCAGTATTTT	CASKIAGGHTDTQYF
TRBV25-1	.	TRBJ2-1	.	TGTGCCAGCTCCCCGGGACTCAAGTTCTTC	CASSPGLKFF
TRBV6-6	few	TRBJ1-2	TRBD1	TGTGCCAGCAGCCCGACAGGGGTGACGGGGGGCTACACCTTC	CASSPTGVTGGYTF
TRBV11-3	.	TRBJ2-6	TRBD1	TGTGCCAGCAGCTTAGAGACAGGGGTTGGTGGGGCCAACGTCCTGACTTTC	CASSLETGVGGANVLTF
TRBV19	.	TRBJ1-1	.	TGTGCCAGTAGTAGGGGAGAGCTCACTGAAGCTTTCTTT	CASSRGELTEAFF
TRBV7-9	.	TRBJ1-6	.	TGTGCCAGCAGCTTAGACAGGGCAGGGAATTCACCCCTCCACTTT	CASSLDRAGNSPLHF
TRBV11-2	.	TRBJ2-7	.	TGTGCCAGCAGGGGGGCAAGTCTAAGCTACGAGCAGTACTTC	CASRGASLSYEQYF
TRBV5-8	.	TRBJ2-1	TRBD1	TGTGCCAGCAGCTCGCAGGGGGTATTCAACAATGAGCAGTTCTTC	CASSSQGVFNNEQFF
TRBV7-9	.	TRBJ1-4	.	TGTGCCAGCAGCTTAGGAGAGCTAACCTCAACTAATGAAAAACTGTTTTTT	CASSLGELTSTNEKLFF
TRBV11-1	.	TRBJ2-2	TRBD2	TGTGCCAGCAGCCCGCTAGCGGGGGGGGTCACCGGGGAGCTGTTTTTT	CASSPLAGGVTGELFF
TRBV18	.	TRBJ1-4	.	TGTGCCAGCTCACCCCAAGGCGGGAGGGGCGGCAATAATGAAAAACTGTTTTTT	CASSPQGGRGGNNEKLFF
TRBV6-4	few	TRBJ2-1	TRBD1	TGTGCCAGCAGTTATGGGGACAGCTACAATGAGCAGTTCTTC	CASSYGDSYNEQFF
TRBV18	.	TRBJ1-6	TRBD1	TGTGCCAGCTCACCATTCGGACAGGGGGAGGCACCCCTCCACTTT	CASSPFGQGEAPLHF
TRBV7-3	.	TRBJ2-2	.	TGTGCCAGCAGCTTAACTCTGGAGTTCGGGGAGCTGTTTTTT	CASSLTLEFGELFF
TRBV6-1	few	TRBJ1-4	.	TGTGCCAGCAGTGAACCCCCCACAGGCACCAAGGGGACTAATGAAAAACTGTTTTTT	CASSEPPTGTKGTNEKLFF
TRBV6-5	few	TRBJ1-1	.	TGTGCCAGCAGTTTCCACAGGGACGAGAAAGCTTTCTTT	CASSFHRDEKAFF
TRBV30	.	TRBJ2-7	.	TGTGCCTGGAAGCAAAAAGCAGAGCAGTACTTC	CAWKQKAEQYF
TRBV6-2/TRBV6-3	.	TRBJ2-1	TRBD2	TGTGCCAGCAGTTACGAGCGGGGGGCCGGGTTCTACAATGAGCAGTTCTTC	CASSYERGAGFYNEQFF
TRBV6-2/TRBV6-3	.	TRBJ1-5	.	TGTGCCAGCAGTTCCTCCCAGAGGTATAGCAATCAGCCCCAGCATTTT	CASSSSQRYSNQPQHF
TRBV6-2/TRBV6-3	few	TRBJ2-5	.	TGTGCCAGCAGTCTAGCCCGGACTGAAGAGACCCAGTACTTC	CASSLARTEETQYF
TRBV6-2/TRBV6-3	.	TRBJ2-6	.	TGTGCCAGCAGTTACTCAAGGACGACCGGGGAGCAAGGGACTTTC	CASSYSRTTGEQGTF
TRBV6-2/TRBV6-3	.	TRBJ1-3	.	TGTGCCAGCAGTTACTCGAGAGCGAGCTCTGGAAACACCATATATTTT	CASSYSRASSGNTIYF
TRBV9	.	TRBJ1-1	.	TGTGCCAGCAGCGTAGCAGGGGACACTGAAGCTTTCTTT	CASSVAGDTEAFF
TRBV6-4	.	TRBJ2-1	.	TGTGCCAGCCAGCCCCGCCGGGCTAGCGCATACAATGAGCAGTTCTTC	CASQPRRASAYNEQFF
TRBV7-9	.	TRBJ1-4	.	TGTGCCAGCAGCCCAGTTGGTTCAACTAATGAAAAACTGTTTTTT	CASSPVGSTNEKLFF
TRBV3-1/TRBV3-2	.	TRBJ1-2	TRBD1	TGTGCCAGCAGCCCCCGGGACAGGGTTTTTCATGGCTACACCTTC	CASSPRDRVFHGYTF
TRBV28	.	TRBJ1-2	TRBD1	TGTGCCAGCAGTTTGAGGCAGGGGGTTAGAGCTAACTATGGCTACACCTTC	CASSLRQGVRANYGYTF
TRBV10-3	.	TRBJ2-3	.	TGTGCCATCAAGTCGGCGGGAGATACGCAGTATTTT	CAIKSAGDTQYF